Described below is a single T cell receptor (beta chain) sequence and its context. The sort gate was single viable CD3+CD4+CD8-CD45RO+ cells for memory CD4+ T cells. Serostatus was set by detecting CMV pp150, pp28, p38, p52 IgG. Source study methods: Out-of-frame sequences were removed, leaving roughly 2.1 million distinct TCRbeta sequences. Repertoires were generated with immunoSEQ multiplex PCR, while TCRdb's copy carries only in-frame clones and drops some. The V and J calls and the clone size are those of that table, but D and trimming were determined from the DNA. The sample records around 88,000 clones, 75% to 90% being singletons. This CDR3 is 13 amino acids long. Germline V gene sequence: CDR1 MDHEN, CDR2 SYDVKM. The junction had 3 bases not matched to a gene; V was cut back by 6 bases and J by 7 bases. The data belong to a study of memory CD4+ T cells and cytomegalovirus serostatus.

The sequence was collected from an adult in good health and CMV-seropositive. Sequencing input: memory CD4+ T cells from blood. V usage is TRBV28 and J usage is TRBJ2-4; 10 nucleotides match TRBD2. CDR3 region: CASRMTSGNIQYF. The CDR3 coding sequence is TGTGCCAGCAGGATGACTAGCGGGAACATTCAGTACTTC.